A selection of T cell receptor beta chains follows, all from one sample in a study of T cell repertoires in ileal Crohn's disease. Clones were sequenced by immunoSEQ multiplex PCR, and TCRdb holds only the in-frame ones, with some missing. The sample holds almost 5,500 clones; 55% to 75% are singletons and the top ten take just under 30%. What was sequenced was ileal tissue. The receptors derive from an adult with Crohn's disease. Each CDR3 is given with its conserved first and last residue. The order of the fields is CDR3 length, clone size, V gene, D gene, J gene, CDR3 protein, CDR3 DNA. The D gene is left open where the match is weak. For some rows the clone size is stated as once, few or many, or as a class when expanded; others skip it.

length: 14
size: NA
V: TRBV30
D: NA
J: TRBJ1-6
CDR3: CAWRPKGWASPLHF
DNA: TGTGCCTGGAGGCCCAAGGGGTGGGCTTCACCCCTCCACTTT

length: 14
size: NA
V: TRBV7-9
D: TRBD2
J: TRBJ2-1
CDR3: CASSPASGIYEQFF
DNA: TGTGCCAGCAGCCCCGCTAGCGGGATATATGAGCAGTTCTTC

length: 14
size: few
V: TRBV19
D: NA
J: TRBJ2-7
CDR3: CASSHGGARYEQYF
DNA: TGTGCCAGTAGCCATGGGGGGGCGCGTTACGAGCAGTACTTC

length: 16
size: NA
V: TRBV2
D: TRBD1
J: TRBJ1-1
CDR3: CASSAQGPGAGTEAFF
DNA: TGTGCCAGCAGCGCACAGGGGCCGGGGGCCGGCACTGAAGCTTTCTTT

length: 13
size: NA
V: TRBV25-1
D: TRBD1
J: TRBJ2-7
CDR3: CASIGTGAREQYF
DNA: TGTGCCAGTATCGGGACAGGGGCCCGCGAGCAGTACTTC

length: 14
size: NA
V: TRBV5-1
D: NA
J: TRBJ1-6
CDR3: CASSLDSGDSPLHF
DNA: TGCGCCAGCAGCTTGGACTCGGGGGATTCACCCCTCCACTTT

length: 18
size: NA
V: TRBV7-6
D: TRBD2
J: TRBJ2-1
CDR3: CASSSPTSGRPTYNEQFF
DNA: TGTGCCAGCAGCTCCCCGACTAGCGGGAGGCCTACCTACAATGAGCAGTTCTTC

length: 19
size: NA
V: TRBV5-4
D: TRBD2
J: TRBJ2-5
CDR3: CASSPKIPGLAGGGETQYF
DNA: TGTGCCAGCAGCCCAAAAATTCCGGGACTAGCGGGGGGAGGAGAGACCCAGTACTTC

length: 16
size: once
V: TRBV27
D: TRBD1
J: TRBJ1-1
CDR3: CASSRMGQGGNTEAFF
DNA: TGTGCCAGCAGTCGAATGGGACAGGGGGGGAACACTGAAGCTTTCTTT

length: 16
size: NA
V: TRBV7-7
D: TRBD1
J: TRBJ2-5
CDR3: CASSASGQRAQETQYF
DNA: TGTGCCAGCAGCGCCTCGGGACAGCGCGCACAAGAGACCCAGTACTTC

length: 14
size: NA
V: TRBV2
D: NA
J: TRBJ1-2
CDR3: CASRSQGSSDGYTF
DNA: TGTGCCAGCAGATCACAGGGCTCGTCGGATGGCTACACCTTC

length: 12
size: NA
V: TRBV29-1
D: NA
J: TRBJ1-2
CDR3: CSVDRQVYGYTF
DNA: TGCAGCGTTGACAGGCAGGTCTATGGCTACACCTTC

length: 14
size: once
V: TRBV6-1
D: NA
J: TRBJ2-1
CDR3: CASSEENRHNEQFF
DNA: TGTGCCAGCAGTGAAGAGAACAGGCACAATGAGCAGTTCTTC

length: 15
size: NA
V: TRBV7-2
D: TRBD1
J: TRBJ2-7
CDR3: CASSLSQGASYEQYF
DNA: TGTGCCAGCAGCTTATCCCAGGGGGCATCCTACGAGCAGTACTTC

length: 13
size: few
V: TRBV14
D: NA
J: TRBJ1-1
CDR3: CATNLAGGTEAFF
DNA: TGTGCCACCAATCTGGCGGGGGGTACTGAAGCTTTCTTT

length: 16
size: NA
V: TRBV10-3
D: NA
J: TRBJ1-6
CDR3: CAISESTGLPGSPLHF
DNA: TGTGCCATCAGTGAGTCGACAGGCCTCCCTGGGTCACCCCTCCACTTT

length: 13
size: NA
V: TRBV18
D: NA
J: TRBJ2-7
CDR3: CASSVTTGYEQYF
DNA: TGTGCCAGCTCAGTCACCACAGGGTACGAGCAGTACTTC

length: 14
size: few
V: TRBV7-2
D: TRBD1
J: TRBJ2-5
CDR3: CASSSNRGRETQYF
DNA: TGTGCCAGCAGCTCCAACAGGGGGCGAGAGACCCAGTACTTC

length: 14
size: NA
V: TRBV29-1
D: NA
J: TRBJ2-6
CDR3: CSVGEGAGANVLTF
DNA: TGCAGCGTTGGCGAGGGCGCTGGGGCCAACGTCCTGACTTTC

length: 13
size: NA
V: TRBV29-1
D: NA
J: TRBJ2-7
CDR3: CSVVFSTGKGQYF
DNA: TGCAGCGTTGTATTTAGTACGGGAAAGGGGCAGTACTTC

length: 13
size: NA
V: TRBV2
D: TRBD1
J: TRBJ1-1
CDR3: CATRQGAGTEAFF
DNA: TGTGCCACCAGACAGGGCGCCGGGACTGAAGCTTTCTTT

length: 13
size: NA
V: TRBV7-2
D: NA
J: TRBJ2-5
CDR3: CASSLRRGGPQYF
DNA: TGTGCCAGCAGCTTACGGAGGGGGGGGCCCCAGTACTTC

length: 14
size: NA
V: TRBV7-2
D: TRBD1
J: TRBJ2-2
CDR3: CASSPQGAGGELFF
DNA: TGTGCCAGCAGTCCTCAGGGGGCGGGCGGGGAGCTGTTTTTT

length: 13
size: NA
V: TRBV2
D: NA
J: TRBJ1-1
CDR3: CASFLQENTEAFF
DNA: TGTGCCAGCTTTTTACAGGAGAACACTGAAGCTTTCTTT

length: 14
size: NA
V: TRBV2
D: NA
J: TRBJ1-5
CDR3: CASSELAGNQPQHF
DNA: TGTGCCAGCAGTGAGTTGGCAGGTAATCAGCCCCAGCATTTT

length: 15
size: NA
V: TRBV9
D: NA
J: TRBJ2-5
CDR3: CASSVGARVQETQYF
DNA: TGTGCCAGCAGCGTGGGGGCAAGGGTCCAAGAGACCCAGTACTTC

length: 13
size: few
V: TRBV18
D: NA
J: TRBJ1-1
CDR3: CASSFSEGTEAFF
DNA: TGTGCCAGCTCCTTTTCTGAGGGCACTGAAGCTTTCTTT

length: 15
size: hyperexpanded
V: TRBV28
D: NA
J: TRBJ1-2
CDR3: CASSLSTGANYGYTF
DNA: TGTGCCAGCAGTTTGTCGACAGGAGCCAACTATGGCTACACCTTC

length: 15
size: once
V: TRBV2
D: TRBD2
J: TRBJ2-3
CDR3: CASSVGSGGGDTQYF
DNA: TGTGCCAGCAGTGTGGGTAGCGGGGGCGGGGATACGCAGTATTTT

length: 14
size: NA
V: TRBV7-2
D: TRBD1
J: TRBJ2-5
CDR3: CASSLDRAQETQYF
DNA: TGTGCCAGCAGTCTTGACAGGGCCCAAGAGACCCAGTACTTC

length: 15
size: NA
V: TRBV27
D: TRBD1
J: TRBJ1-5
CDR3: CASSLGGQGGQPQHF
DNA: TGTGCCAGCAGTTTAGGCGGACAGGGGGGTCAGCCCCAGCATTTT

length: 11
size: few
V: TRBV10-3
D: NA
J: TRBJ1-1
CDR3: CAIMANTEAFF
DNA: TGTGCCATCATGGCGAACACTGAAGCTTTCTTT

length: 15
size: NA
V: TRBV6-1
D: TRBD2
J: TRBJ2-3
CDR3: CASSRTSGGSDTQYF
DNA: TGTGCCAGCAGCCGGACTAGCGGGGGGTCAGATACGCAGTATTTT

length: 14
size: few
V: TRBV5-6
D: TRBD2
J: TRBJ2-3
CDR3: CASSELAGGDTQYF
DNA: TGTGCCAGCAGCGAACTAGCGGGAGGAGATACGCAGTATTTT

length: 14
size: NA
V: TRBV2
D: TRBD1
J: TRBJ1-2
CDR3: CASSLTGRLYGYTF
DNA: TGTGCCAGCAGTTTGACAGGGCGCCTATATGGCTACACCTTC

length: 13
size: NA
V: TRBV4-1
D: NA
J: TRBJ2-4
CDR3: CASSQDEEDIQYF
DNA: TGCGCCAGCAGCCAAGATGAGGAAGACATTCAGTACTTC

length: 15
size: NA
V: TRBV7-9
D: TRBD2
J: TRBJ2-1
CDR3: CASSMLLAGINEQFF
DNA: TGTGCCAGCAGCATGCTACTAGCGGGGATCAATGAGCAGTTCTTC

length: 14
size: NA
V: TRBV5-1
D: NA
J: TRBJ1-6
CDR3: CASSLDGNNSPLHF
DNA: TGCGCCAGCAGCTTAGACGGGAATAATTCACCCCTCCACTTT

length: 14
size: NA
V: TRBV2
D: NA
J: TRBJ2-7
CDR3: CASSDPKQGWEQYF
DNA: TGTGCCAGCAGTGACCCCAAGCAGGGGTGGGAGCAGTACTTC

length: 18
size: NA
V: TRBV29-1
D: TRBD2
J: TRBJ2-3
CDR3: CSARSASGGSPSTDTQYF
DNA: TGCAGCGCCCGATCGGCTAGCGGGGGTTCCCCTAGCACAGATACGCAGTATTTT

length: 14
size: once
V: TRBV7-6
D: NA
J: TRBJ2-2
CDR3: CASRGRDGTGELFF
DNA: TGTGCCAGCCGTGGCAGGGATGGGACCGGGGAGCTGTTTTTT

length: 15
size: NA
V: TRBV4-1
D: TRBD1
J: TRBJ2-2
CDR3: CASSQRTGSNGELFF
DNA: TGCGCCAGCAGCCAGAGGACAGGGAGTAACGGGGAGCTGTTTTTT